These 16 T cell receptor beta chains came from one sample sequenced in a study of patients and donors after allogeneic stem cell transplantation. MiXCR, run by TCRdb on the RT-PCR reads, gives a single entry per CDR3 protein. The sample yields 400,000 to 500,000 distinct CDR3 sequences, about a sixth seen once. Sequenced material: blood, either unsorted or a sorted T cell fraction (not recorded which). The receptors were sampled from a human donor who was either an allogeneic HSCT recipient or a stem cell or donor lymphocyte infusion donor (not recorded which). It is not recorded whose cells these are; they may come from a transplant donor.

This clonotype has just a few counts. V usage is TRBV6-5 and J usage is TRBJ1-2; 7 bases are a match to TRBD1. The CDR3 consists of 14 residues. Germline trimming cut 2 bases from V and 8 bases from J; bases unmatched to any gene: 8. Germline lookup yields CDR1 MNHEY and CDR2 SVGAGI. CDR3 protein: CASSYLRQGIGYTF. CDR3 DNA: TGTGCCAGCAGTTACCTCCGACAGGGTATCGGCTACACCTTC.

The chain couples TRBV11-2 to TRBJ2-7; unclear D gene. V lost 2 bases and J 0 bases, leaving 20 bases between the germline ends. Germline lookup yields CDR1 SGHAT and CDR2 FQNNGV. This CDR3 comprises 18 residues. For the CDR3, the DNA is TGTGCCAGCAGCTTAAACCTGTGGGCAGCGTCAAGCTCCTACGAGCAGTACTTC. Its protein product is CASSLNLWAASSSYEQYF.

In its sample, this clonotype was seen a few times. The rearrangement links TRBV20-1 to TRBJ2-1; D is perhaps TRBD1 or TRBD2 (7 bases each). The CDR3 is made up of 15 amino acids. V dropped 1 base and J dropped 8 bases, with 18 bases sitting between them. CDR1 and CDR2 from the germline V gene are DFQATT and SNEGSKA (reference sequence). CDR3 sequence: CSARVPGGGLYEQFF. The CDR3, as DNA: TGCAGTGCTAGAGTCCCAGGGGGGGGCCTCTATGAGCAGTTCTTC.

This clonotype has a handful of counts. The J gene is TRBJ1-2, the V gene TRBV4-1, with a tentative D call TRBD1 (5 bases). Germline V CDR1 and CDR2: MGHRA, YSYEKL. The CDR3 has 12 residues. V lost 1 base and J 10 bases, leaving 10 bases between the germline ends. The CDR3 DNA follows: TGCGCCAGCAGCCAAGCGGGGGAGGACTACACCTTC. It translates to CASSQAGEDYTF.

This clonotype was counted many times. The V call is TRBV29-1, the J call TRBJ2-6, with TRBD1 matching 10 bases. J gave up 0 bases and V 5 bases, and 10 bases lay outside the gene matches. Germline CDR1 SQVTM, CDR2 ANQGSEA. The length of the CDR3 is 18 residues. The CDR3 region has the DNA TGCAGCGTTTCTTTCCCGGGACAGGGGAACTCTGGGGCCAACGTCCTGACTTTC. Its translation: CSVSFPGQGNSGANVLTF.

CDR3 DNA: TGTGCCAGCAGAGGACAGGGGGCTCGCTACACCTTC. It codes for CASRGQGARYTF. The chain couples TRBV2 to TRBJ1-2; 11 bases line up with TRBD1. Germline assignment: CDR1 SNHLY and CDR2 FYNNEI. The CDR3 has 12 amino acids. Trimming removed 6 bases from V and 9 bases from J; junction bases left unmatched: 3.

The CDR3 region has the DNA TGCGCCAGCAGCGGGGGTCGGCCAGGCACTGAAGCTTTCTTT. It specifies CASSGGRPGTEAFF. The chain joins TRBV5-1 to TRBJ1-1, with a tentative D call TRBD1 (5 bases). The CDR3 contains 14 residues. Trimming cost V 4 bases and J 4 bases, with 14 bases left between them. Germline V gene data show CDR1 as SGHRS and CDR2 as YFSETQ.

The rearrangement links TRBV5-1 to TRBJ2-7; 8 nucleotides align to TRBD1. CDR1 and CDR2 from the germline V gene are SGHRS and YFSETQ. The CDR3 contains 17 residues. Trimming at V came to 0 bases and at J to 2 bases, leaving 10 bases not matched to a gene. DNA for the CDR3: TGCGCCAGCAGCTTGGCAGGGGGCCTCGTATACCCCTACGAGCAGTACTTC. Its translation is CASSLAGGLVYPYEQYF.

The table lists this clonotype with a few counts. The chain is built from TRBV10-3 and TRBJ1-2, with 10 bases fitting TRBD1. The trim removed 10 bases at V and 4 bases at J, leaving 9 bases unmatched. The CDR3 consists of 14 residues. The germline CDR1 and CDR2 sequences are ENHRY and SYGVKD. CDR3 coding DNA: TGTGCCAGTTCAGGGACAGGGGAGGTCTATGGCTACACCTTC. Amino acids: CASSGTGEVYGYTF.

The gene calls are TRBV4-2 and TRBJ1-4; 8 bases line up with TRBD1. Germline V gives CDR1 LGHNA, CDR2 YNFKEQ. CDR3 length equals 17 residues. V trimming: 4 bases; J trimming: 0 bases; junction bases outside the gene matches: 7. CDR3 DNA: TGTGCCAGCAGCCGCACGGACAGGGTCACAACTAATGAAAAACTGTTTTTT. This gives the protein CASSRTDRVTTNEKLFF.

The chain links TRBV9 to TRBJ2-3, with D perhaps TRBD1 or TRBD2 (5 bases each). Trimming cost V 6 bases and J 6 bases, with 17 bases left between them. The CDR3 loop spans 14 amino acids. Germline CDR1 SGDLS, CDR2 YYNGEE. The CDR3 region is CASNRDLWADTQYF. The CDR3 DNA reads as TGTGCCAGCAACCGGGACCTTTGGGCGGATACGCAGTATTTT.

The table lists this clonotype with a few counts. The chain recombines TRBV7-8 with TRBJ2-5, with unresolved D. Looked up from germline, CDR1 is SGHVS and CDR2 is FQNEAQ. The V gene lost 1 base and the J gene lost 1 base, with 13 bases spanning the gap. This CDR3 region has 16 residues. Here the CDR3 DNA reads TGTGCCAGCAGCTTAGGAACTAAACTACGCCAAGAGACCCAGTACTTC. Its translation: CASSLGTKLRQETQYF.

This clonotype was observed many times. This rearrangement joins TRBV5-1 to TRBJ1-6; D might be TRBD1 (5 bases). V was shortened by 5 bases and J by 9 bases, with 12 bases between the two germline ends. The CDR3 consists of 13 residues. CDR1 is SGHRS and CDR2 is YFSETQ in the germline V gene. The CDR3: CASRTAVGSPLHF. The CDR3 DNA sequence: TGCGCCAGCAGGACAGCAGTAGGTTCACCCCTCCACTTT.

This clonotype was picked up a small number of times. CDR3 DNA: TGCAGTGCCCGGGGGGGGCGCGGGGTAGGGTTCGGGGAGCTGTTTTTT. It specifies CSARGGRGVGFGELFF. This sequence joins TRBV20-1 and TRBJ2-2; 8 bases fit TRBD2. Germline CDR1 is DFQATT and CDR2 is SNEGSKA (reference sequence). The trim removed 6 bases at V and 7 bases at J, leaving 16 bases unmatched. The CDR3 totals 16 residues.

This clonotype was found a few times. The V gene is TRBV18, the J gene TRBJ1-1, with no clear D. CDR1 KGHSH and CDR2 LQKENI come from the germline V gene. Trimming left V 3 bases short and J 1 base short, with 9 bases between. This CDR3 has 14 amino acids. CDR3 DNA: TGTGCCAGCTCACCCCTAGCCAAGAACACTGAAGCTTTCTTT. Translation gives CASSPLAKNTEAFF.

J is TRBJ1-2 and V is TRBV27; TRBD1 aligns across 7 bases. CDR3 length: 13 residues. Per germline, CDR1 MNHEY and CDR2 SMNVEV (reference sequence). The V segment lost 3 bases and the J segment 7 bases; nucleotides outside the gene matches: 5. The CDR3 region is CASSFTGECGYTF. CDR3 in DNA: TGTGCCAGCAGTTTCACAGGGGAGTGTGGCTACACCTTC.